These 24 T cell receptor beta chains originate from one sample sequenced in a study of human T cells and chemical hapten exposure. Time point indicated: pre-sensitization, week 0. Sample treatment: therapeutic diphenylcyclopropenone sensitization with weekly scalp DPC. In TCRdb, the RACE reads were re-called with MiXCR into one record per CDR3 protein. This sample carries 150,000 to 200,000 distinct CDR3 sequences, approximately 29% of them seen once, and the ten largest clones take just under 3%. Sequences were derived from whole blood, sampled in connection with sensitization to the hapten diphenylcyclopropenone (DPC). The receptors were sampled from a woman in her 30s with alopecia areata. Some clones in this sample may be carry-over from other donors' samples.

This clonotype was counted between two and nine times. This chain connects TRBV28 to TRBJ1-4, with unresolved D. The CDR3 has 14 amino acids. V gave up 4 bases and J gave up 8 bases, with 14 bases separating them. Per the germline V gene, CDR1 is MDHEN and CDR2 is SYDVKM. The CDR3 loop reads CASSSTAMMEKLFF. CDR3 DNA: TGTGCCAGCAGTTCCACAGCAATGATGGAAAAACTGTTTTTT.

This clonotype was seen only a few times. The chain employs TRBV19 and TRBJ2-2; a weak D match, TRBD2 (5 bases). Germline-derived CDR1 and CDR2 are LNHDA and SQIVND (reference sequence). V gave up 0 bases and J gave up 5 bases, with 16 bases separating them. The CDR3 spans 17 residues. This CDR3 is CASSIDPGGWGTGELFF. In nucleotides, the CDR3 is TGTGCCAGTAGTATAGACCCCGGCGGGTGGGGTACCGGGGAGCTGTTTTTT.

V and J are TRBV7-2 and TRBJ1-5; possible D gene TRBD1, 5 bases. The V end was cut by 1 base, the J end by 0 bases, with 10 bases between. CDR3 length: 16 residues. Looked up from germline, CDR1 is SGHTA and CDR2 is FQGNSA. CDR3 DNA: TGTGCCAGCAGCTTAGGGGGCGCTGTTAGCAATCAGCCCCAGCATTTT. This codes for CASSLGGAVSNQPQHF.

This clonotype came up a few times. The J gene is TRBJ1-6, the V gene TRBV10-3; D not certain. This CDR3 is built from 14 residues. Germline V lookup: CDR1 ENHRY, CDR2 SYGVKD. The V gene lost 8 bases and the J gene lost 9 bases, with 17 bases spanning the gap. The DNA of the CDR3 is TGTGCCATCGGAGACAAACAGCACGGTTCACCCCTCCACTTT. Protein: CAIGDKQHGSPLHF.

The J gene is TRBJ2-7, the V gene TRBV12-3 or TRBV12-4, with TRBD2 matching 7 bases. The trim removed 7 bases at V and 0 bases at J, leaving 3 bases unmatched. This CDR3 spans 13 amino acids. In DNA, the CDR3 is TGTGCCAGCAACGGGGGGAGCTCCTACGAGCAGTACTTC. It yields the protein CASNGGSSYEQYF.

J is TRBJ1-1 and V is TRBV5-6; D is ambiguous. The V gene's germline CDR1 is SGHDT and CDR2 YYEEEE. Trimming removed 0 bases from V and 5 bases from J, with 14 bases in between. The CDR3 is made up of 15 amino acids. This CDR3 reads CASSLDVKRGTEAFF. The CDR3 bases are TGTGCCAGCAGCTTGGACGTAAAAAGAGGGACTGAAGCTTTCTTT.

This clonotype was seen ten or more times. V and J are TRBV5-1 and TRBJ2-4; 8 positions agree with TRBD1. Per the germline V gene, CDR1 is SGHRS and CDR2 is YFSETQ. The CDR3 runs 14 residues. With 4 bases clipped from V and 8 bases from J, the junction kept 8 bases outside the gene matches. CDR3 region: CASSPGQGRDIQYF. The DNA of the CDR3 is TGCGCCAGCAGCCCCGGACAGGGTAGAGACATTCAGTACTTC.

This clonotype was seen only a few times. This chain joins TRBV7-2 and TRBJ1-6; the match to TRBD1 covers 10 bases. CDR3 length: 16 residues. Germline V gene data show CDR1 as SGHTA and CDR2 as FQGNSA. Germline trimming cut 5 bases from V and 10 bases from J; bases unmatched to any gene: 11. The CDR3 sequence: CASSQPGDRGRSPLHF. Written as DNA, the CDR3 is TGTGCCAGCAGCCAACCCGGGGACAGGGGACGCTCACCCCTCCACTTT.

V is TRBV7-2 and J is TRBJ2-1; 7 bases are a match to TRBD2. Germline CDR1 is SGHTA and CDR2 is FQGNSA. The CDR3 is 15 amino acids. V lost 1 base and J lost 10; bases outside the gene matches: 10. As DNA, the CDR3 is TGTGCCAGCAGCTTAGACCGACTAGCATTCACGGAGCAGTTCTTC. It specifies CASSLDRLAFTEQFF.

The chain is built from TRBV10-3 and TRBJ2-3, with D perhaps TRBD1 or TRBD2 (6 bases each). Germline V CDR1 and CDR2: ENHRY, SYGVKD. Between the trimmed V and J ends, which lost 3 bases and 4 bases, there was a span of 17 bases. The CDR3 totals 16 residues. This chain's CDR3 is CAISDTDYPGADTQYF. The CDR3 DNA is TGTGCCATCAGTGATACGGACTACCCAGGGGCAGATACGCAGTATTTT.

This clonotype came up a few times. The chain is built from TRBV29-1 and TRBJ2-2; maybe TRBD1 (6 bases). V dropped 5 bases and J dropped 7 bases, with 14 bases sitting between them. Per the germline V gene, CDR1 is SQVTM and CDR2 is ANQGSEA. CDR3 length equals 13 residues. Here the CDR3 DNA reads TGCAGCGTTCAAACAGGGCTGGGCGGGGAGCTGTTTTTT. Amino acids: CSVQTGLGGELFF.

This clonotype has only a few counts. This CDR3 is CASSLTGTVTDTQYF. CDR3 in DNA: TGTGCCAGCAGCTTAACCGGGACAGTCACAGATACGCAGTATTTT. The rearrangement joins TRBV7-9 to TRBJ2-3, with 7 bases aligning to TRBD1. Germline-derived CDR1 and CDR2 are SEHNR and FQNEAQ (reference sequence). The V and J ends lost 2 bases and 2 bases, in that order; junction bases with no gene match: 4. The CDR3 length is 15 residues.

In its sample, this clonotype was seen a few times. The CDR3 sequence: CSVDWTGRSGYTF. CDR3 coding DNA: TGCAGCGTTGACTGGACGGGACGGAGTGGCTACACCTTC. The rearrangement joins TRBV29-1 to TRBJ1-2; TRBD1 might be the D (5 bases). From germline, CDR1 is SQVTM and CDR2 ANQGSEA. V lost 3 bases and J lost 7, with 15 bases in between. The CDR3 contains 13 residues.

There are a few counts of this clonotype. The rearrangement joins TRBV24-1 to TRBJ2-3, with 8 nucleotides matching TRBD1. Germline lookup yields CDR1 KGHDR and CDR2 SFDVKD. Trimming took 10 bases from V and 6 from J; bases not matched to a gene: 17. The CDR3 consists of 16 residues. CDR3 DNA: TGTGCCACACAGGGGGGCAGGGGCAGGGTCCGGGATACGCAGTATTTT. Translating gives CATQGGRGRVRDTQYF.

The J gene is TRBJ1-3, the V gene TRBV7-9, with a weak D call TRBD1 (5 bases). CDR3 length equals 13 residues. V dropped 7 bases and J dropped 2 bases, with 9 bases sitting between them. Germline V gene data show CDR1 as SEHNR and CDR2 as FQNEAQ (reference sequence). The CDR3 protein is CASTPGTGNTIYF. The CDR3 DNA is TGTGCCAGCACCCCAGGGACTGGAAACACCATATATTTT. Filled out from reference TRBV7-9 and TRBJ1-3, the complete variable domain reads DTGVSQNPRHKITKRGQNVTFRCDPISEHNRLYWYRQTLGQGPEFLTYFQNEAQLEKSRLLSDRFSAERPKGSFSTLEIQRTEQGDSAMYLCASTPGTGNTIYFGEGSWLTVV.

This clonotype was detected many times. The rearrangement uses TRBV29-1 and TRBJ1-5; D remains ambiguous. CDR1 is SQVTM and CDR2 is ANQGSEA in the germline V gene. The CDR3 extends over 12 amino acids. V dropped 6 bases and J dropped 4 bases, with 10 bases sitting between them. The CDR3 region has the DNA TGCAGCGTCGTGTACGAAAATCAGCCCCAGCATTTT. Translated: CSVVYENQPQHF. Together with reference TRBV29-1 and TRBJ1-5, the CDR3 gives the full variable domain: SAVISQKPSRDICQRGTSLTIQCQVDSQVTMMFWYRQQPGQSLTLIATANQGSEATYESGFVIDKFPISRPNLTFSTLTVSNMSPEDSSIYLCSVVYENQPQHFGDGTRLSIL.

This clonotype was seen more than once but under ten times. The CDR3 DNA sequence: TGTGCCAGCAGTGGGGGACAGGGGGCCGGTGAAGCTTTCTTT. Amino acid sequence: CASSGGQGAGEAFF. The chain couples TRBV28 to TRBJ1-1, with 12 bases that match TRBD1. The V gene end was trimmed by 5 bases and the J gene end by 7 bases; junction bases not matched to a gene: 5. The CDR3 sequence is 14 residues long. Germline CDR1 is MDHEN and CDR2 is SYDVKM. The entire variable domain, with the rest obtained from reference TRBV28 and TRBJ1-1, is as follows: DVKVTQSSRYLVKRTGEKVFLECVQDMDHENMFWYRQDPGLGLRLIYFSYDVKMKEKGDIPEGYSVSREKKERFSLILESASTNQTSMYLCASSGGQGAGEAFFGQGTRLTVV.

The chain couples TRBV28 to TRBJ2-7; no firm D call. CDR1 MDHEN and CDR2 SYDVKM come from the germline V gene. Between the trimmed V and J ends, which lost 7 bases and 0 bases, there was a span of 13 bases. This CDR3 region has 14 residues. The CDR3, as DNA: TGTGCCAGCAATGGGCTATTAAGCTCCTACGAGCAGTACTTC. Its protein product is CASNGLLSSYEQYF.

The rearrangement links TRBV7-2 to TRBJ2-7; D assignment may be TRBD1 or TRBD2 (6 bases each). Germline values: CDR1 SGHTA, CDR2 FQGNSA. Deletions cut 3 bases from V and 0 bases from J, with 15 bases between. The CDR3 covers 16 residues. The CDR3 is CASSFEEGGSSYEQYF. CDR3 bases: TGTGCCAGCAGCTTCGAAGAAGGGGGGTCCTCCTACGAGCAGTACTTC. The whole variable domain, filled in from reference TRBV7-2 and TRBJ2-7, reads GAGVSQSPSNKVTEKGKDVELRCDPISGHTALYWYRQSLGQGLEFLIYFQGNSAPDKSGLPSDRFSAERTGGSVSTLTIQRTQQEDSAVYLCASSFEEGGSSYEQYFGPGTRLTVT.

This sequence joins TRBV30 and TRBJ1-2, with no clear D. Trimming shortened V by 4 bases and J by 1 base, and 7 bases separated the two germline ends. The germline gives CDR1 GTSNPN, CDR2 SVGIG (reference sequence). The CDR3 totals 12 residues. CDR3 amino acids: CAWTAINYGYTF. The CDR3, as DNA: TGTGCCTGGACAGCCATTAACTATGGCTACACCTTC.

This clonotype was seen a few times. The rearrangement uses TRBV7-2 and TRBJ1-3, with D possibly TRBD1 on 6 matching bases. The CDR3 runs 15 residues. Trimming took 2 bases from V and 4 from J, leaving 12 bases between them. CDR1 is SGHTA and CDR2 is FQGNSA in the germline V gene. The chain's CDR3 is CASSLSGAQGNTIYF. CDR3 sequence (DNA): TGTGCCAGCAGCTTATCGGGGGCGCAGGGAAACACCATATATTTT. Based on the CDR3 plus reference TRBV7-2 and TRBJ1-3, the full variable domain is GAGVSQSPSNKVTEKGKDVELRCDPISGHTALYWYRQSLGQGLEFLIYFQGNSAPDKSGLPSDRFSAERTGGSVSTLTIQRTQQEDSAVYLCASSLSGAQGNTIYFGEGSWLTVV.

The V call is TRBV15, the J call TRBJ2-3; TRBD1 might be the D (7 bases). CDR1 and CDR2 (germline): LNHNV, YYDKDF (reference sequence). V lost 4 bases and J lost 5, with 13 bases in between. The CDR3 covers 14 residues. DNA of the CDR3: TGTGCCACCAGCACCCAGGGGGGAAAAGATACGCAGTATTTT. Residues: CATSTQGGKDTQYF.

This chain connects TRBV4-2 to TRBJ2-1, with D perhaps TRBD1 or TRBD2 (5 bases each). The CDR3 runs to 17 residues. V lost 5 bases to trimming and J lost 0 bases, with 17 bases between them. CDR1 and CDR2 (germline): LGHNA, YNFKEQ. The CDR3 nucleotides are TGTGCCAGCAGCACCCGTTGGGCAGGGAGCTCCTACAATGAGCAGTTCTTC. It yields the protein CASSTRWAGSSYNEQFF.

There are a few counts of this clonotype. The CDR3 sequence is CSATPTGGGTDTQYF. The CDR3 nucleotides read TGCAGTGCTACCCCGACAGGGGGAGGCACAGATACGCAGTATTTT. This chain uses TRBV20-1 with TRBJ2-3; 9 bases map to TRBD1. V lost 4 bases, J lost 1 base, and 6 bases stayed unmatched. There are 15 residues in the CDR3. CDR1 and CDR2 (germline): DFQATT, SNEGSKA (reference sequence).